This T cell receptor beta chain was retrieved from a study of regulatory T cells in long-lasting Graves disease. Time point noted: newly diagnosed GD, antithyroid drugs for less than 3 months. Researchers made the TCR library from RNA that was extracted from PBMCs. Construction of TCR beta libraries relied on iRepertoire HTBI primers and on Arm-PCR targeting CDR3 regions. In TCRdb, the multiplex PCR reads were re-called with MiXCR into one record per CDR3 protein. The repertoire holds 410,000 or so distinct CDR3 sequences, with about 15% as singletons. About this clonotype itself: The junction and the germline gene differ at one end; a read error may be behind it.

CDR1 and CDR2 from the germline V gene are SEHNR and FQNEAQ (reference sequence). CDR3 length equals 15 residues. Separately, the same data were catalogued under a study of T cells in Graves' hyperthyroidism and ophthalmopathy.

The rearrangement joins TRBV7-9 to TRBJ1-3; 9 positions agree with TRBD1. This clonotype was obtained from a woman aged 25 to 39 with Graves disease. The sequencing here drew on peripheral blood mononuclear cells (PBMCs), taken at new diagnosis, from a patient treated with antithyroid drugs. Written as DNA, the CDR3 is TGTGCCAGCAGCACGCTACAGGGGGCTGGAGACACCATATATTTT. Protein product: CASSTLQGAGDTIYF.